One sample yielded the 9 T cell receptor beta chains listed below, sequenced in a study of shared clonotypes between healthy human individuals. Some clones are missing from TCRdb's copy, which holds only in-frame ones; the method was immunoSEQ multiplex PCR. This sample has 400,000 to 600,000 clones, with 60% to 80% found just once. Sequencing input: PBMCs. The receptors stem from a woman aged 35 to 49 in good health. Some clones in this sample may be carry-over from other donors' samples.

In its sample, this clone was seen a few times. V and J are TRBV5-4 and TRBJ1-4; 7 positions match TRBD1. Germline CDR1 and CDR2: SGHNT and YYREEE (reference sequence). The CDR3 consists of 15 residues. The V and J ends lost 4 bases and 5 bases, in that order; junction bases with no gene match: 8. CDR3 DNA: TGTGCCAGCAGCCCCCGGACAGGTCAGAATGAAAAACTGTTTTTT. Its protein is CASSPRTGQNEKLFF.

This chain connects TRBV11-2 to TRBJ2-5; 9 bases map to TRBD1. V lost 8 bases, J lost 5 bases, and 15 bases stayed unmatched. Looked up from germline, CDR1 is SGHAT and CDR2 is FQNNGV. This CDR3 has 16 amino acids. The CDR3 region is CASRYNSGTGMETQYF. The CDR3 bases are TGTGCCAGCCGTTACAATTCCGGGACAGGGATGGAGACCCAGTACTTC.

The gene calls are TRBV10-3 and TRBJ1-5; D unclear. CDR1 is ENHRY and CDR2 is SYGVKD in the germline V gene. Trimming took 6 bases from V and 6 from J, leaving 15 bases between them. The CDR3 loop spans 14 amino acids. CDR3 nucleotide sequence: TGTGCCATCAGCCAACGGGAGGGCTCTCAGCCCCAGCATTTT. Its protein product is CAISQREGSQPQHF.

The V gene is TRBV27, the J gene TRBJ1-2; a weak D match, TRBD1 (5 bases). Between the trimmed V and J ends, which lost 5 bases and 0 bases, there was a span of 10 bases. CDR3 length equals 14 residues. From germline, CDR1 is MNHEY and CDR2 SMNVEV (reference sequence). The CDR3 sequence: CASSPQQANYGYTF. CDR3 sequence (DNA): TGTGCCAGCAGTCCCCAACAGGCTAACTATGGCTACACCTTC.

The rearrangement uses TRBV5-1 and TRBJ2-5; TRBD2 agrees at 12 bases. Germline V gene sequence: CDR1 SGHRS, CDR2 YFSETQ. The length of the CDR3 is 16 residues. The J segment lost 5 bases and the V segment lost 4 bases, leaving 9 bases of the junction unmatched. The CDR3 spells CASSGVLAGGRETQYF. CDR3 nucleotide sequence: TGCGCCAGCAGCGGCGTCCTAGCGGGAGGGCGGGAGACCCAGTACTTC. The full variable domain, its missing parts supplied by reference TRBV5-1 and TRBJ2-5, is KAGVTQTPRYLIKTRGQQVTLSCSPISGHRSVSWYQQTPGQGLQFLFEYFSETQRNKGNFPGRFSGRQFSNSRSEMNVSTLELGDSALYLCASSGVLAGGRETQYFGPGTRLLVL.

The CDR3 loop reads CASTTVAGELFF. The CDR3 bases are TGTGCCAGCACCACCGTAGCCGGGGAGCTGTTTTTT. The chain carries TRBV7-2 and TRBJ2-2; D gene ambiguous. This CDR3 region has 12 residues. V was shortened by 7 bases and J by 6 bases, with 9 bases between the two germline ends. The germline V gene has CDR1 SGHTA and CDR2 FQGNSA.

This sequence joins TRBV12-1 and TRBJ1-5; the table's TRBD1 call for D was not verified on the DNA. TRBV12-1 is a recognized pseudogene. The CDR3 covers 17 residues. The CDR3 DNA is TGTGCCAGCAGCTTGGATAGGCAGGGGAGCAGCAATCAGCCCCAGCATTTT. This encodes CASSLDRQGSSNQPQHF.

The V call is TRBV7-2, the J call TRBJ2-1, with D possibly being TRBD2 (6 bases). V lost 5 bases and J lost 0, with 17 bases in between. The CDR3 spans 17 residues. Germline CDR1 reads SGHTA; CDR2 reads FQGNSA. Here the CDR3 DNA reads TGTGCCAGCAGCCTCGTGGGTCTAGCGCACTCCTACAATGAGCAGTTCTTC. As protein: CASSLVGLAHSYNEQFF.

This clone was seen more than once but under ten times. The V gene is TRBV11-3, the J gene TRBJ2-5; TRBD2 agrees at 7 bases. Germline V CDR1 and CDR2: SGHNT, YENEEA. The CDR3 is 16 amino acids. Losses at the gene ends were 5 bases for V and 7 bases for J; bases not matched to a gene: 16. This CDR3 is CASSRGVGYSTGTQYF. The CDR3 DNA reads TGTGCCAGCAGCCGGGGGGTCGGGTACTCGACGGGGACCCAGTACTTC.